This TCR beta chain emerged from a study of OX40 agonist ivuxolimab in advanced cancers. About the research overall: It was ivuxolimab, an agonistic anti-OX40 (CD134) antibody, that patients were treated with.

CDR3 length: 14 amino acids. Looked up from germline, CDR1 is GTSNPN and CDR2 is SVGIG (reference sequence). With 2 bases removed from V and 1 base from J, the gap between germline ends came to 11 bases. Clones were sequenced by immunoSEQ multiplex PCR, and TCRdb holds only the in-frame ones, with some missing. The table includes around 100,000 clones, approximately 89% detected once. This receptor was taken from an adult with an advanced solid tumor such as melanoma, head and neck, liver or kidney cancer. The sequencing here drew on CD4+ or CD8+ T cells sorted from blood, taken in a trial of the OX40 agonist ivuxolimab. The rearrangement uses TRBV30 and TRBJ2-5, with a possible D match to TRBD1 (6 bases). CDR3 residues: CAWSTGLGQETQYF. The DNA of the CDR3 is TGTGCCTGGAGTACAGGGCTCGGCCAAGAGACCCAGTACTTC. The whole variable domain, remainder taken from reference TRBV30 and TRBJ2-5, is SQTIHQWPATLVQPVGSPLSLECTVEGTSNPNLYWYRQAAGRGLQLLFYSVGIGQISSEVPQNLSASRPQDRQFILSSKKLLLSDSGFYLCAWSTGLGQETQYFGPGTRLLVL.